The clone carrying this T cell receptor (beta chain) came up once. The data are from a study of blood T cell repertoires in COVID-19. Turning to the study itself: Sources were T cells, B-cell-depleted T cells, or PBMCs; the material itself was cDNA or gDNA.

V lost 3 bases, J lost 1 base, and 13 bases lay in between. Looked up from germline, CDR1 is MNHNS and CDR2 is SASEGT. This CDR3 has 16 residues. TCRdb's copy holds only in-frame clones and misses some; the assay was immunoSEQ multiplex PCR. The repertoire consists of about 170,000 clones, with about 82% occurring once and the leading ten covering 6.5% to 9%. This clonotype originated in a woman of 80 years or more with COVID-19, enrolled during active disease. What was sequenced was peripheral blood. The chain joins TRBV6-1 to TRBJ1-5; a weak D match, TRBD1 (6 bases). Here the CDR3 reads CASSEGQGLSNQPQHF. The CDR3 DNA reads TGTGCCAGCAGTGAGGGGCAGGGGCTAAGCAATCAGCCCCAGCATTTT.